These T cell receptor beta chains were read from a single sample in a study of breast tumors, draining lymph nodes, adjacent tissues. TCRdb recomputed calls from the multiplex PCR reads with MiXCR, one row per CDR3 protein. The data show about 89,000 distinct CDR3 sequences, with 25% to 35% seen just once and more than 8% held by the top ten. The sequenced material came from axillary lymph node tissue. These receptor sequences come from a female donor with breast cancer. Some clones in this sample may be carry-over from other donors' samples. Each CDR3 is given with its conserved first and last residue. D genes are given only for firm matches. Size is omitted from some rows. Given values are once, few, many or a class for expanded clones.

clone_size j_call d_call v_call cdr3_length cdr3_aa cdr3_nt
many TRBJ2-1 - TRBV25-1 12 CASSNLNNEQFF TGTGCCAGCAGTAATCTTAACAATGAGCAGTTCTTC
many TRBJ2-2 - TRBV19 15 CASSISGSRIGELFF TGTGCCAGTAGTATATCGGGGAGTCGGATCGGGGAGCTGTTTTTT
many TRBJ2-1 TRBD2 TRBV7-3 16 CASRNPGTSGRNEQFF TGTGCCAGCAGAAATCCCGGAACTAGCGGGAGAAATGAGCAGTTCTTC
many TRBJ2-1 - TRBV6-2/TRBV6-3 13 CASDESSYNEQFF TGTGCCAGCGACGAAAGCTCCTACAATGAGCAGTTCTTC
- TRBJ2-1 - TRBV4-2 13 CTSSLIGYNEQFF TGTACCAGCAGCCTAATAGGTTACAATGAGCAGTTCTTC
many TRBJ2-1 TRBD1 TRBV7-9 14 CASSLGTGNNEQFF TGTGCCAGCAGCTTAGGGACAGGGAACAATGAGCAGTTCTTC
- TRBJ2-3 - TRBV28 12 CASSFLGGTQYF TGTGCCAGCAGCTTCCTCGGGGGTACGCAGTATTTT
- TRBJ1-5 - TRBV7-8 13 CASSLASVYNEHF TGTGCCAGCAGCTTAGCCAGCGTATACAATGAGCATTTT
- TRBJ1-5 TRBD1 TRBV9 12 CASGTGAGPQHF TGTGCCAGCGGGACAGGGGCCGGTCCCCAGCATTTT
many TRBJ1-6 - TRBV30 15 CAWSVLPGYNSPLHF TGTGCCTGGAGTGTACTTCCCGGCTATAATTCACCCCTCCACTTT
- TRBJ1-5 - TRBV6-4 17 CASSTPGQLPSNQPQHF TGTGCCAGCAGTACCCCCGGACAGCTACCTAGCAATCAGCCCCAGCATTTT
many TRBJ2-5 - TRBV7-9 17 CASSYNVEVRVRETQYF TGTGCCAGCAGCTATAACGTCGAGGTTAGGGTTAGAGAGACCCAGTACTTC
- TRBJ1-1 - TRBV11-3 12 CASSYMNTEAFF TGTGCCAGCAGCTATATGAACACTGAAGCTTTCTTT
many TRBJ1-5 - TRBV20-1 12 CSATGSNQPQHF TGCAGTGCCACAGGGAGCAATCAGCCCCAGCATTTT
- TRBJ2-7 - TRBV28 13 CASLGQAPKEQYF TGTGCCAGCCTGGGGCAAGCTCCGAAGGAGCAGTACTTC
many TRBJ2-5 - TRBV30 13 CAWSVALQETQYF TGTGCCTGGAGTGTAGCCCTCCAAGAGACCCAGTACTTC
many TRBJ1-1 - TRBV7-9 14 CASSPRQSGTEAFF TGTGCCAGCAGTCCTAGACAGTCGGGCACTGAAGCTTTCTTT
- TRBJ1-1 TRBD1 TRBV11-1 14 CASSRQTGGLEAFF TGTGCCAGCAGCCGACAAACAGGGGGCCTTGAAGCTTTCTTT
- TRBJ2-7 TRBD1 TRBV12-3/TRBV12-4 14 CASSPRDRGREQYF TGTGCCAGCAGTCCCCGGGACAGGGGCCGCGAGCAGTACTTC
- TRBJ1-2 TRBD1 TRBV29-1 12 CSGGDRQYGYTF TGCAGCGGGGGGGACAGACAATATGGCTACACCTTC
- TRBJ1-1 - TRBV6-1 13 CASRRGAQTEAFF TGTGCCAGCAGGCGAGGGGCTCAAACTGAAGCTTTCTTT
many TRBJ2-1 - TRBV11-2 13 CASSLQTNNEQFF TGTGCCAGCAGCTTACAAACCAACAATGAGCAGTTCTTC
many TRBJ2-7 - TRBV5-6 14 CASSLELVGYEQYF TGTGCCAGCAGCTTGGAATTGGTGGGCTACGAGCAGTACTTC
many TRBJ2-3 - TRBV9 15 CASSVQSSSTDTQYF TGTGCCAGCAGCGTACAGAGTTCTAGCACAGATACGCAGTATTTT
many TRBJ2-7 - TRBV11-3 15 CASTVGGSQTYEQYF TGTGCCAGCACCGTCGGGGGTTCTCAAACCTACGAGCAGTACTTC
many TRBJ2-2 - TRBV3-1 12 CASLSNTGELFF TGTGCCAGCCTCTCGAACACCGGGGAGCTGTTTTTT
- TRBJ2-1 - TRBV15 15 CAASTRQAPYDEQFF TGTGCCGCCAGCACTAGACAGGCCCCCTACGATGAGCAGTTCTTC
many TRBJ2-5 TRBD2 TRBV7-2 13 CASSPGGQETQYF TGTGCCAGCAGCCCGGGGGGCCAAGAGACCCAGTACTTC
many TRBJ2-1 - TRBV18 15 CASSPSSGGEHEQFF TGTGCCAGCTCACCATCTTCAGGAGGGGAACATGAGCAGTTCTTC
- TRBJ1-2 TRBD1 TRBV20-1 13 CSARRPGQGGYTF TGCAGTGCTAGAAGACCGGGACAGGGGGGATACACCTTC
many TRBJ2-1 TRBD2 TRBV7-2 14 CASSPGLAGGEQFF TGTGCCAGCAGCCCGGGACTAGCGGGAGGCGAGCAGTTCTTC
many TRBJ2-3 - TRBV20-1 14 CSAAEGSFPDTQYF TGCAGTGCCGCCGAGGGGAGCTTCCCAGATACGCAGTATTTT
few TRBJ1-1 TRBD1 TRBV7-2 14 CASSPGTENTEAFF TGTGCCAGCAGCCCCGGGACAGAGAACACTGAAGCTTTCTTT
many TRBJ2-7 - TRBV4-3 15 CASSQTMGSSYEQYF TGCGCCAGCAGCCAGACGATGGGAAGCTCCTACGAGCAGTACTTC
many TRBJ1-5 - TRBV30 13 CAWSVGGNQPQHF TGTGCCTGGAGTGTAGGAGGGAATCAGCCCCAGCATTTT
- TRBJ1-2 - TRBV19 15 CASSIEQGAYNGYTF TGTGCCAGTAGTATCGAGCAGGGAGCTTACAATGGCTACACCTTC
many TRBJ2-3 - TRBV3-1 13 CASSLWDIDTQYF TGTGCCAGCAGCCTTTGGGATATAGATACGCAGTATTTT
many TRBJ1-2 - TRBV19 13 CASSKGQNYGYTF TGTGCCAGTAGCAAGGGGCAGAACTATGGCTACACCTTC
many TRBJ2-1 - TRBV7-9 13 CASSLSTDNEQFF TGTGCCAGCAGCTTATCGACGGACAATGAGCAGTTCTTC
many TRBJ2-1 TRBD2 TRBV20-1 14 CSAIAGSSYNEQFF TGCAGTGCAATAGCGGGGAGCTCCTACAATGAGCAGTTCTTC
many TRBJ2-3 - TRBV20-1 13 CSALPEIQDTQYF TGCAGTGCCCTGCCCGAGATCCAAGATACGCAGTATTTT
many TRBJ1-2 - TRBV5-4 16 CASSFSGSTGSHGYTF TGTGCCAGCAGCTTCTCAGGAAGTACAGGGTCCCATGGCTACACCTTC
- TRBJ2-7 TRBD2 TRBV20-1 13 CSAPGLAGVEQYF TGCAGTGCCCCGGGACTAGCGGGAGTGGAGCAGTACTTC
many TRBJ2-1 TRBD2 TRBV27 17 CASRIAPGTSGYNEQFF TGTGCCAGCAGGATCGCCCCCGGGACTAGCGGCTACAATGAGCAGTTCTTC
many TRBJ1-6 - TRBV3-1 14 CASSQGASERPLHF TGTGCCAGCAGCCAAGGGGCCTCGGAGAGGCCCCTCCACTTT
- TRBJ1-2 - TRBV5-1 14 CASSLRGKDYGYTF TGCGCCAGCAGCTTACGGGGCAAGGACTACGGCTACACCTTC
many TRBJ2-2 - TRBV9 15 CASSVAPQYTGELFF TGTGCCAGCAGCGTAGCCCCCCAATACACCGGGGAGCTGTTTTTT
- TRBJ2-2 - TRBV7-2 18 CASSPETGRPASTGELFF TGTGCCAGCAGCCCTGAGACAGGTCGACCCGCGAGCACCGGGGAGCTGTTTTTT
- TRBJ2-2 TRBD2 TRBV20-1 19 CSARTPPTSGRAGTGELFF TGCAGTGCTAGAACCCCACCAACTAGCGGGAGGGCGGGCACCGGGGAGCTGTTTTTT
many TRBJ2-7 TRBD2 TRBV24-1 15 CATSDPSGRSHEQYF TGTGCCACCAGTGACCCTAGCGGGAGATCACACGAGCAGTACTTC